A selection of T cell receptor beta chains follows, all from one sample in a study of blood T cells in healthy people across ages. TCRdb reprocessed the 5' RACE reads with MiXCR, giving one entry per CDR3 protein. This sample has 500,000 to 650,000 distinct CDR3 sequences; about 27% occur once, and the top ten carry about 3.3%. The data also belong to a second study, concerning T cells of mothers and their children.

The sample consisted of blood. These receptors came from a boy between 2 and 10 years old in good health. Each CDR3 is given with its conserved first and last residue. A D gene is named only where the DNA matches it firmly. The size of a clone is reported for some rows only, either as once, few or many, or as a class for expanded clones.

CDR3 protein | CDR3 DNA | J gene | V gene | clone size | D gene
CASSQQGASEAFF | TGCGCCAGCAGCCAACAGGGGGCCTCTGAAGCTTTCTTT | TRBJ1-1 | TRBV5-1 | few | TRBD1
CASSFPREKGSYEQYF | TGTGCCAGCAGCTTTCCGAGGGAAAAAGGCTCCTACGAGCAGTACTTC | TRBJ2-7 | TRBV6-2/TRBV6-3 | few | NA
CASSRAGPQDTQYF | TGTGCCAGCAGTCGAGCGGGACCCCAAGATACGCAGTATTTT | TRBJ2-3 | TRBV2 | many | TRBD2
CASSRDSNQPQHF | TGTGCCAGCAGTAGGGATAGCAATCAGCCCCAGCATTTT | TRBJ1-5 | TRBV14 | NA | NA
CASSYPEGNTEAFF | TGTGCCAGCAGTTACCCGGAGGGGAACACTGAAGCTTTCTTT | TRBJ1-1 | TRBV6-2/TRBV6-3 | NA | NA
CSARPPGLWYEQYF | TGCAGTGCTAGACCTCCCGGGCTCTGGTACGAGCAGTACTTC | TRBJ2-7 | TRBV20-1 | few | NA
CASSSGGPTDTQYF | TGTGCCAGCAGCTCGGGGGGGCCCACAGATACGCAGTATTTT | TRBJ2-3 | TRBV7-2 | many | TRBD2
CASSLRLAAETQYF | TGTGCCAGCAGCTTACGGCTAGCAGCTGAGACCCAGTACTTC | TRBJ2-5 | TRBV7-2 | NA | NA
CASSNNRQGRYGYTF | TGTGCCAGCAGCAATAATCGACAGGGACGATATGGCTACACCTTC | TRBJ1-2 | TRBV12-3/TRBV12-4 | NA | TRBD1
CASSLGGATIYGYTF | TGTGCCAGCAGCTTAGGGGGGGCGACGATTTATGGCTACACCTTC | TRBJ1-2 | TRBV7-2 | many | NA
CASSERTGANTIYF | TGTGCCAGCAGCGAACGGACAGGGGCAAACACCATATATTTT | TRBJ1-3 | TRBV13 | NA | TRBD1
CASSGQGADQPQHF | TGTGCCAGCAGTGGCCAGGGGGCCGATCAGCCCCAGCATTTT | TRBJ1-5 | TRBV6-1 | NA | TRBD1
CASSLIGLDTDTQYF | TGTGCCAGCAGTTTAATCGGACTCGACACAGATACGCAGTATTTT | TRBJ2-3 | TRBV27 | few | NA
CASSPGLGLGEQFF | TGCGCCAGCAGCCCCGGACTAGGCTTGGGTGAGCAGTTCTTC | TRBJ2-1 | TRBV5-1 | NA | TRBD2